Listed here is a single T cell receptor (beta chain). Germline V gene data show CDR1 as SGHRS and CDR2 as YFSETQ. The CDR3 loop spans 12 amino acids. The V and J ends lost 3 bases and 3 bases respectively, with 7 bases between them. The data derive from a study of control samples from healthy donors and cancer patients. Clones were sequenced by immunoSEQ multiplex PCR, and TCRdb holds only the in-frame ones, with some missing. The data show 130,000 to 150,000 clones, just under 95% seen once. The chain couples TRBV5-1 to TRBJ2-7; D not certain. Material for sequencing was PBMCs. The sequence derives from a man aged 55 to 70 with colorectal cancer. CDR3 sequence: CASSSDIYEQYF. The CDR3 DNA sequence: TGCGCCAGCAGCTCTGACATCTACGAGCAGTACTTC.